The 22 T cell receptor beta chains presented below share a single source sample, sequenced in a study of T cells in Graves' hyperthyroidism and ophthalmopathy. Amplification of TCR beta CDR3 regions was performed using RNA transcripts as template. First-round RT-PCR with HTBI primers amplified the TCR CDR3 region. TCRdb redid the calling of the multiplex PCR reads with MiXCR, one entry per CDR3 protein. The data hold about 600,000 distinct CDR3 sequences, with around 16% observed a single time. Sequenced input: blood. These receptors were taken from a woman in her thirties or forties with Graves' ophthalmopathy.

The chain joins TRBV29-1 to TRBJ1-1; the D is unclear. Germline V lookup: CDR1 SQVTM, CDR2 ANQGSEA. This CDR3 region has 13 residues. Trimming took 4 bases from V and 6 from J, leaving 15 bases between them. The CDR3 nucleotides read TGCAGCGTTGGGTCCATCCAGGCAGCTGAAGCTTTCTTT. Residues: CSVGSIQAAEAFF.

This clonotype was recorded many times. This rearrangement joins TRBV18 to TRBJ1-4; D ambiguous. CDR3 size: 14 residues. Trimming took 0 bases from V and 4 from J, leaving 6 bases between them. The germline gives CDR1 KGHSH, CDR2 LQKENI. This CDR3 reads CASSPPGDNEKLFF. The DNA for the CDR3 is TGTGCCAGCTCACCACCTGGGGATAATGAAAAACTGTTTTTT.

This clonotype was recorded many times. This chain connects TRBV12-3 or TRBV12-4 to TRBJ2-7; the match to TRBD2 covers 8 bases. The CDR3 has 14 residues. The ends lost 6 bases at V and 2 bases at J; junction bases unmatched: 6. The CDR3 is CASSPFGRAYEQYF. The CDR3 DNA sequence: TGTGCCAGCAGCCCCTTCGGGAGGGCCTACGAGCAGTACTTC.

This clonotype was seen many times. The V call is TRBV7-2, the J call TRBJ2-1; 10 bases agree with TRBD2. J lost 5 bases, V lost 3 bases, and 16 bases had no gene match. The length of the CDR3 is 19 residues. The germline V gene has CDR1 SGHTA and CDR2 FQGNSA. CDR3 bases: TGTGCCAGCAGCTTTCACCCAGGGGCTAGCGGGAGAGTCGACAATGAGCAGTTCTTC. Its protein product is CASSFHPGASGRVDNEQFF.

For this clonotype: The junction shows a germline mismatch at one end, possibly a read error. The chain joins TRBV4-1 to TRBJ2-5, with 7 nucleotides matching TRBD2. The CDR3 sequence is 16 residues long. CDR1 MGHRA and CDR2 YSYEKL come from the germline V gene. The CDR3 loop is CASSQESGEGQETQYF. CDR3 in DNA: TGTGCCAGCAGCCAAGAGAGCGGGGAGGGGCAAGAGACCCAGTACTTC.

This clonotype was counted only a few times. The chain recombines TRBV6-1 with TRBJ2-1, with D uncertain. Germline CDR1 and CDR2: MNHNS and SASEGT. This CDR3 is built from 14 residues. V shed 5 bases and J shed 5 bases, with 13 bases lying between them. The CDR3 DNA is TGTGCCAGCAGTCTCCCCTTAGACAACAATGAGCAGTTCTTC. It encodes CASSLPLDNNEQFF.

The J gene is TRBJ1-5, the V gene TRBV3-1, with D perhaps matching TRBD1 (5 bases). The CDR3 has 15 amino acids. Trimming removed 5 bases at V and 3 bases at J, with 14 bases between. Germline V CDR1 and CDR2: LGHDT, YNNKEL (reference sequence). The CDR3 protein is CASSAGGRVNQPQHF. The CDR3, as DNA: TGTGCCAGCAGCGCCGGGGGTCGCGTCAATCAGCCCCAGCATTTT.

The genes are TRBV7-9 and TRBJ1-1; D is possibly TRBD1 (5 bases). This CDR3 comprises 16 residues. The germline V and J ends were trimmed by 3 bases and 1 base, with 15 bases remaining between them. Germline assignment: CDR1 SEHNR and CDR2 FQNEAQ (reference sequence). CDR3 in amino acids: CASSLEPGLSNTEAFF. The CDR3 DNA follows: TGTGCCAGCAGCTTGGAACCGGGACTCTCGAACACTGAAGCTTTCTTT. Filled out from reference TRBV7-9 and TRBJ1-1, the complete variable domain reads DTGVSQNPRHKITKRGQNVTFRCDPISEHNRLYWYRQTLGQGPEFLTYFQNEAQLEKSRLLSDRFSAERPKGSFSTLEIQRTEQGDSAMYLCASSLEPGLSNTEAFFGQGTRLTVV.

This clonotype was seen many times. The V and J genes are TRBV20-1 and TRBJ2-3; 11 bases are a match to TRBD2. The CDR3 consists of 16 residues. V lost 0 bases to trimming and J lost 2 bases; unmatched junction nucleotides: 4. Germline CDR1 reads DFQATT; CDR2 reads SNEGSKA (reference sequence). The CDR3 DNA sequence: TGCAGTGCTAGAGATCGACTAGCGGGACCCACAGATACGCAGTATTTT. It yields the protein CSARDRLAGPTDTQYF.

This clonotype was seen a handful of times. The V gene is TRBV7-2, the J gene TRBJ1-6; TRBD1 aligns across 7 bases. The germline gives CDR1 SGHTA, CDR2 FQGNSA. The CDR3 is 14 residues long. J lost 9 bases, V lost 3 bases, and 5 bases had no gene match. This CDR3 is CASSFDRDSSPLHF. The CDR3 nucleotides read TGTGCCAGCAGCTTCGACAGGGATAGTTCACCCCTCCACTTT. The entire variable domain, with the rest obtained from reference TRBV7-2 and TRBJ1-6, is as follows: GAGVSQSPSNKVTEKGKDVELRCDPISGHTALYWYRQSLGQGLEFLIYFQGNSAPDKSGLPSDRFSAERTGGSVSTLTIQRTQQEDSAVYLCASSFDRDSSPLHFGNGTRLTVT.

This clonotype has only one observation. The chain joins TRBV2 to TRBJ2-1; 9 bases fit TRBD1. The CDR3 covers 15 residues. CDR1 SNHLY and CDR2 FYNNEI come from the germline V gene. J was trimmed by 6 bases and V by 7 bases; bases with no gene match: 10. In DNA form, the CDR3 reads TGTGCCAGCACGACAGGACAGGGGTTGGGCAATGAGCAGTTCTTC. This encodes CASTTGQGLGNEQFF.

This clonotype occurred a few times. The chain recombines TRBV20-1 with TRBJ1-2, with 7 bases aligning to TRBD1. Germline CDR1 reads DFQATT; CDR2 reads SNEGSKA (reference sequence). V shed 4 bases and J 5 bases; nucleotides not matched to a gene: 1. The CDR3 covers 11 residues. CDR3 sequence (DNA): TGCAGTGCTATACAGGGGTATGGCTACACCTTC. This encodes CSAIQGYGYTF.

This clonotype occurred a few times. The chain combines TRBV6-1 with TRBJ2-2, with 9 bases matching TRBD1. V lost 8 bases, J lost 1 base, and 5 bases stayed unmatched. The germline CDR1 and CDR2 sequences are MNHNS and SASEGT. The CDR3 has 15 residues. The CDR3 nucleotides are TGTGCCAGCTCCCGGGACAGGGTGAACACCGGGGAGCTGTTTTTT. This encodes CASSRDRVNTGELFF.

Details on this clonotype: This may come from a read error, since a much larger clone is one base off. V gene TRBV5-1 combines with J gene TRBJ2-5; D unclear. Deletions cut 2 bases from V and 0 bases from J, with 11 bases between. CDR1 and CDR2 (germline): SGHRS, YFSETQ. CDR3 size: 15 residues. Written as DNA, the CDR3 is TGCGCCAGCAGCTTCGTGGGAACCGACCAAGAGACCCAGTACTTC. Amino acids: CASSFVGTDQETQYF.

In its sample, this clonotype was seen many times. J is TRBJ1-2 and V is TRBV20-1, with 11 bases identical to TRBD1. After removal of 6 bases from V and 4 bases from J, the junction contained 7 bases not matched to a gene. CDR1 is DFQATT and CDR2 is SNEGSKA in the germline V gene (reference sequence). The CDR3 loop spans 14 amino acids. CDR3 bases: TGCAGTGCCAAGCCGGGACAGGGGGGCTATGGCTACACCTTC. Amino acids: CSAKPGQGGYGYTF.

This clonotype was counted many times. For the CDR3, the DNA is TGTGCCAGCAGCGAACAGGTCCAAGAGACCCAGTACTTC. Translation: CASSEQVQETQYF. V usage is TRBV11-2 and J usage is TRBJ2-5; weak D call: TRBD1 (5 bases). CDR1 is SGHAT and CDR2 is FQNNGV in the germline V gene. The CDR3 spans 13 residues. The V end lost 5 bases, the J end lost 1 base, and 8 bases lay between the germline ends.

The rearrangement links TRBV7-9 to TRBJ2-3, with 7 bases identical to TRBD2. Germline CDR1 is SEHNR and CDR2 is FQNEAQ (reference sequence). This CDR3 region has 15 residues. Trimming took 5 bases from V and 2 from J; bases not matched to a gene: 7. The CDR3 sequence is CASSNYRGVTDTQYF. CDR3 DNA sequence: TGTGCCAGCAGCAACTACCGGGGGGTCACAGATACGCAGTATTTT.

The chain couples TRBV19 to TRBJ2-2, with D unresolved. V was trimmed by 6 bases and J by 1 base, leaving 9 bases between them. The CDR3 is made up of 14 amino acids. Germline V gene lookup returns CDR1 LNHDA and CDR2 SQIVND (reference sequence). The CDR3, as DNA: TGTGCCAGTAGACCAGACTTGAACACCGGGGAGCTGTTTTTT. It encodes CASRPDLNTGELFF.

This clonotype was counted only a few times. As DNA, the CDR3 is TGTGCCAGCAGTTCCGAGCGCGCGAGGCCGCGGCAGCCCCAGCATTTT. Translated: CASSSERARPRQPQHF. The chain joins TRBV6-2 or TRBV6-3 to TRBJ1-5; D unresolved. The CDR3 runs to 16 residues. CDR1 MNHEY and CDR2 SVGEGT come from the germline V gene. Trimming took 4 bases from V and 7 from J, leaving 20 bases between them.

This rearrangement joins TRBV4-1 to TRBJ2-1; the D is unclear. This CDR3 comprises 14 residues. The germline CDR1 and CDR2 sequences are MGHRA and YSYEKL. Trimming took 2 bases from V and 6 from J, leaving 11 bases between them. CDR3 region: CASSQKFLPNEQFF. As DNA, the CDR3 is TGCGCCAGCAGCCAAAAGTTTCTCCCCAATGAGCAGTTCTTC.

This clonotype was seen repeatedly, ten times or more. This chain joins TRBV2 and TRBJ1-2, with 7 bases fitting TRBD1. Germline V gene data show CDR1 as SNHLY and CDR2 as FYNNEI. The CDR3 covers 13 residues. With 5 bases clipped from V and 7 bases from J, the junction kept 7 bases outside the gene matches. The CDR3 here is CASSRDREGGYTF. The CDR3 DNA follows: TGTGCCAGCAGTCGAGACAGGGAAGGTGGCTACACCTTC.

The CDR3 loop reads CASSRQERAEEKLFF. DNA for the CDR3: TGCGCCAGCAGCCGCCAGGAGCGGGCGGAAGAAAAACTGTTTTTT. The V and J genes are TRBV4-1 and TRBJ1-4, with D unresolved. The CDR3 extends over 15 amino acids. The V gene lost 4 bases and the J gene lost 8 bases, with 17 bases spanning the gap. Germline loops: CDR1 MGHRA, CDR2 YSYEKL.